This T cell receptor (beta chain) was obtained from a study of cytomegalovirus exposure and HLA in healthy donors. At the level of the study: A data release that came early held approximately 85 million unique TCRs from HLA-typed donors.

Findings and limits, study-wide: CMV serostatus alone was available as immune exposure information. When analyzed later, a missense DCLRE1C variant was found to be linked to TCR beta V- and J-gene trimming. Many donors carried some public TCRs, although rarity characterized most TCR sequences.

The PCR employed 60 Vbeta primers together with 13 Jbeta primers. Sequencing was performed with immunoSEQ multiplex PCR; in TCRdb, only in-frame clones are kept and a portion is missing. The table shows over 150,000 clones, with around four fifths occurring only once. CDR1 and CDR2 from the germline V gene are MNHEY and SMNVEV (reference sequence). The CDR3 runs 14 residues. V was clipped by 2 bases and J by 5 bases, with 10 bases between them. In the case of this clone: Its target is unknown.

The chain recombines TRBV27 with TRBJ1-5, with D hard to call. What was sequenced was PBMCs. This receptor was taken from a woman aged 30 to 39 in good health and CMV-seropositive. CDR3 amino acids: CASSLRDSDQPQHF. The DNA for the CDR3 is TGTGCCAGCAGTTTACGCGACTCAGATCAGCCCCAGCATTTT.